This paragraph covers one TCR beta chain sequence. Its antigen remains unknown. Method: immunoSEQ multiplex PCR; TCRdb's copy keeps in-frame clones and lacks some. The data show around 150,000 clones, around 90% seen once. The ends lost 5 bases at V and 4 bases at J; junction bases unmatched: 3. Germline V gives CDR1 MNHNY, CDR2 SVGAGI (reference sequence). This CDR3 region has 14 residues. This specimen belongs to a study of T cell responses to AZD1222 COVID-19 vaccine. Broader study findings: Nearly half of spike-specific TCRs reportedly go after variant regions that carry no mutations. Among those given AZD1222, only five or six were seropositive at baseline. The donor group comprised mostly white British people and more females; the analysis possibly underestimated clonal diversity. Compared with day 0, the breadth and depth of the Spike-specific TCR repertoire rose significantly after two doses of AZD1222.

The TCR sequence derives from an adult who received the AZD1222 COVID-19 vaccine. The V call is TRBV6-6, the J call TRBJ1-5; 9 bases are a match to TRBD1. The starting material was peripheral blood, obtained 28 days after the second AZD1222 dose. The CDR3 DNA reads TGTGCCAGCAGTCGACAGGGGGGGAATCAGCCCCAGCATTTT. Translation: CASSRQGGNQPQHF.